The source of this TCR beta chain is a study of siplizumab effects on memory and regulatory T cells. The CDR3 consists of 12 residues. V was shortened by 6 bases and J by 5 bases, with 10 bases between the two germline ends. Germline CDR1 MNHGY, CDR2 SVAAGI. General study findings and limits: Mappable alloreactive CD4+ clones averaged 68.8% Treg-derived with siplizumab versus 26.9% in controls. Alloreactive sequences whose origin lay in unstimulated CD4+ memory cells were significantly reduced by siplizumab. Apparently key alloresponse contributors, naive T cells also seemed more diverse than memory cells.

Libraries were prepared by immunoSEQ multiplex PCR; TCRdb keeps only in-frame clonotypes and omits some of them. The sample contains around 100,000 clones, about 91% of which appear only once. About this clone: Its antigen is undetermined.

The source of this sequence is a human donor in good health. The chain combines TRBV6-9 with TRBJ1-2; no reliable D call. Sequenced sample: Tregs sorted from blood. The CDR3 DNA sequence: TGTGCCAGCAGCCCGCGCGATTATGGCTACACCTTC. Its protein product is CASSPRDYGYTF.